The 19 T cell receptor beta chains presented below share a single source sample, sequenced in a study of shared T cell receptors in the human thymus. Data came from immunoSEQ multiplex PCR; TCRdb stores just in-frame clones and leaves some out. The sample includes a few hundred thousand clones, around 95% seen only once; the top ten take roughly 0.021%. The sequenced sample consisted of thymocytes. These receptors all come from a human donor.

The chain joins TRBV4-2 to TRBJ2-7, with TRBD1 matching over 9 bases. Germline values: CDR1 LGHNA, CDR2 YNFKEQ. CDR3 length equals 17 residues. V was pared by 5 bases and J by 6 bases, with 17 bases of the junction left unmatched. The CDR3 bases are TGTGCCAGCAGCTTGGGGCTAAACTCACAGGGGGCCAGCGAGCAGTACTTC. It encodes CASSLGLNSQGASEQYF.

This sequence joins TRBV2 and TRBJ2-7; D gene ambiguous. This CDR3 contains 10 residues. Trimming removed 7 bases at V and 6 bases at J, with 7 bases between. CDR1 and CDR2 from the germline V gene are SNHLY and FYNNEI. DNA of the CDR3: TGTGCCAGCATCGGTGGCGAGCAGTACTTC. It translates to CASIGGEQYF.

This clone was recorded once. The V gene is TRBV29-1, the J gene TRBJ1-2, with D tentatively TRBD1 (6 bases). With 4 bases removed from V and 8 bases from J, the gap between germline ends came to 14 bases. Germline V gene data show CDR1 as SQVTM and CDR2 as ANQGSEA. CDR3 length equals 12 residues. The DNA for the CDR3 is TGCAGCGTTGTGAGGACAGTTGGGGGCTACACCTTC. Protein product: CSVVRTVGGYTF.

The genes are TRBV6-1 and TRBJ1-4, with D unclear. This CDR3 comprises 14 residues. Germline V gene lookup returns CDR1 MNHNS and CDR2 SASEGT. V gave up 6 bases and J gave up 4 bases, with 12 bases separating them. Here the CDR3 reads CASRPPGLNEKLFF. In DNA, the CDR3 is TGTGCCAGCAGACCGCCAGGTCTTAATGAAAAACTGTTTTTT.

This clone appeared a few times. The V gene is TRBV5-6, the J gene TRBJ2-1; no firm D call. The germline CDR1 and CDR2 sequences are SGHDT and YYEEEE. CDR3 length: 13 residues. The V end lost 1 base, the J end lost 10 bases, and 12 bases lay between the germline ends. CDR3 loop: CASSLSALNEQFF. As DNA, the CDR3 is TGTGCCAGCAGCTTGTCGGCCTTAAACGAGCAGTTCTTC.

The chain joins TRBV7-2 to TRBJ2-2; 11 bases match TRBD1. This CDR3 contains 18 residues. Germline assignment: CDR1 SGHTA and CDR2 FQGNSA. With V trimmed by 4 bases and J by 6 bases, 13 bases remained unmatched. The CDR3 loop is CASSSKDPGQGDAGELFF. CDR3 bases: TGTGCCAGCAGCTCAAAGGACCCGGGACAGGGGGACGCCGGGGAGCTGTTTTTT.

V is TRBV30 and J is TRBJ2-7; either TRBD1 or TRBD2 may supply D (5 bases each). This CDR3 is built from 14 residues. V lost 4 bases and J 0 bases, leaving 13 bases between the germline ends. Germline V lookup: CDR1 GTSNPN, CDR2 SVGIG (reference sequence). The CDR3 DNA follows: TGTGCCTGGAAGCCGGGACGAGGCTCCTACGAGCAGTACTTC. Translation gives CAWKPGRGSYEQYF.

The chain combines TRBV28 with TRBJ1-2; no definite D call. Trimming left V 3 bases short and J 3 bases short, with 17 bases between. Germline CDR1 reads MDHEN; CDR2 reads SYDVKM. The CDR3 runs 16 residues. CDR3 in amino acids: CASSLGGRQQHYGYTF. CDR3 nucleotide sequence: TGTGCCAGCAGTTTGGGCGGAAGGCAGCAACACTATGGCTACACCTTC.

The CDR3 is CASSQVQGYTEAFF. The CDR3 nucleotides read TGCGCCAGCAGCCAAGTTCAGGGATATACTGAAGCTTTCTTT. The V gene is TRBV4-3, the J gene TRBJ1-1, with TRBD1 as a possible D gene (5 bases). The V gene's germline CDR1 is LGHNA and CDR2 YSLEER. The length of the CDR3 is 14 residues. Between the trimmed V and J ends, which lost 1 base and 5 bases, there was a span of 11 bases.

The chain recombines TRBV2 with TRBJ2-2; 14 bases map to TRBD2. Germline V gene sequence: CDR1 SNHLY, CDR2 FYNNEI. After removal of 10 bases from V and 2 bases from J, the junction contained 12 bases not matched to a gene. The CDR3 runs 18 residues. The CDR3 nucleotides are TGTGCCAACCTGGAGACTAGCGGGAGGGCCCTCAACACCGGGGAGCTGTTTTTT. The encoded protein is CANLETSGRALNTGELFF.

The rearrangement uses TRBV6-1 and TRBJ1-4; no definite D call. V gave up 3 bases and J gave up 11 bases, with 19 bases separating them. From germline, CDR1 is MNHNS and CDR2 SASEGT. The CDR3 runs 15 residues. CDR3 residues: CASSETVGEGVKLFF. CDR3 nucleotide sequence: TGTGCCAGCAGTGAGACGGTCGGGGAGGGAGTGAAACTGTTTTTT.

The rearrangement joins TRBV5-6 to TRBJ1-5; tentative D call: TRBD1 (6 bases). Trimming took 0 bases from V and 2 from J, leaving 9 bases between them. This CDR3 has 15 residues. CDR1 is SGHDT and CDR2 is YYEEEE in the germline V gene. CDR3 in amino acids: CASSLDREGNQPQHF. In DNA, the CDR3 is TGTGCCAGCAGCTTGGACAGGGAGGGCAATCAGCCCCAGCATTTT.

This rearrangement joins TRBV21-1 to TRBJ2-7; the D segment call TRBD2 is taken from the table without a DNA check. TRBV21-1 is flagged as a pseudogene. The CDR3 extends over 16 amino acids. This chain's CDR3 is CASSPTSASENYEQYF. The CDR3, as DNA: TGTGCCAGCAGCCCGACTAGCGCTTCAGAAAACTACGAGCAGTACTTC.

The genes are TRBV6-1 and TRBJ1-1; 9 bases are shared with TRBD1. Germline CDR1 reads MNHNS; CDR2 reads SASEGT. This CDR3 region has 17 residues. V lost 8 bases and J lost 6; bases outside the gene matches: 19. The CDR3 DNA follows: TGTGCCAGCCGTGGGGACAGGGATCCCTTAGTAGAAGCTGAAGCTTTCTTT. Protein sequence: CASRGDRDPLVEAEAFF.

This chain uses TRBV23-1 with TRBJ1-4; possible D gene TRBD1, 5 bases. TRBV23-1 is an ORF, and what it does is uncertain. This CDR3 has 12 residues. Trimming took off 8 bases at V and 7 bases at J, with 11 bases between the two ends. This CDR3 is CASVQGTEKLFF. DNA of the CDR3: TGCGCCAGCGTCCAAGGGACTGAAAAACTGTTTTTT.

The chain's CDR3 is CASSPKTSGRLKRTGELFF. CDR3 DNA: TGTGCCAGCTCACCGAAAACTAGCGGGAGACTCAAAAGGACCGGGGAGCTGTTTTTT. This chain connects TRBV18 to TRBJ2-2; TRBD2 aligns across 11 bases. V was clipped by 3 bases and J by 5 bases; unmatched bases: 14. This CDR3 spans 19 amino acids. The germline V gene has CDR1 KGHSH and CDR2 LQKENI.

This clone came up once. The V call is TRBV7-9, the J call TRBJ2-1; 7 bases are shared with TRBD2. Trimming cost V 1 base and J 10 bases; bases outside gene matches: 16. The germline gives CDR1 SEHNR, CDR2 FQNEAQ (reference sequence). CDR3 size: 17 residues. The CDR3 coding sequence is TGTGCCAGCAGCTTAGGTTCGGGACTACCGCCCCCCGGGGAGCAGTTCTTC. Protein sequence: CASSLGSGLPPPGEQFF.

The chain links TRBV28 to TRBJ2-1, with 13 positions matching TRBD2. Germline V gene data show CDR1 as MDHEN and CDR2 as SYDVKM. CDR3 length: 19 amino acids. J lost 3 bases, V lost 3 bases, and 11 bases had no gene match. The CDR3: CASSLGVGTSGMIYNEQFF. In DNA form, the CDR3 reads TGTGCCAGCAGTTTGGGTGTTGGGACTAGCGGGATGATCTACAATGAGCAGTTCTTC.

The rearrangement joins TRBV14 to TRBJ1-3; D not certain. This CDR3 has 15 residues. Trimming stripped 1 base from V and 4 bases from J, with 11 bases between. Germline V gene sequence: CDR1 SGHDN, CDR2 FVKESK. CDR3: CASSQGEVVGNTIYF. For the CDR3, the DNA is TGTGCCAGCAGCCAAGGCGAGGTAGTAGGAAACACCATATATTTT.